The T cell receptor beta chain described here comes from a study of long-term antiretroviral therapy in people with HIV. An immunoSEQ assay, version v3.0, was performed at survey level. Clones were read by immunoSEQ multiplex PCR, and TCRdb kept only the in-frame ones, dropping some. The table shows about 22,000 clones, with around 79% occurring only once. This clonotype was obtained from a middle-aged woman with HIV. The sequenced sample was unsorted PBMCs, obtained 1.2 years after starting antiretroviral therapy.

CDR3 sequence: CASSRTGTTGGYEQYF. The CDR3 region has the DNA TGTGCCAGCAGCCGGACCGGGACAACGGGAGGGTACGAGCAGTACTTC. The gene calls are TRBV14 and TRBJ2-7; 8 bases line up with TRBD2. The junction had 12 bases not matched to a gene; V was cut back by 4 bases and J by 4 bases. Germline loops: CDR1 SGHDN, CDR2 FVKESK. The CDR3 length is 16 residues.